This T cell receptor (beta chain) was profiled in a study of immune evolution from preneoplasia to lung adenocarcinoma. Study conclusions and caveats: Top clone frequencies peaked in normal lung, apparently declining through invasive adenocarcinoma.

Details on this clone: Its antigen is still unknown.

Assay: immunoSEQ multiplex PCR; the TCRdb copy retains only in-frame clones and omits some. The data hold around 4,700 clones, with more than 60% observed a single time. Patients had resection in Japan or China between about 2013 and 2017. Input material: FFPE minimally invasive lung adenocarcinoma tissue. The sequence was obtained from a person aged 55-80 years with lung adenocarcinoma.

DNA of the CDR3: TGTGCCAGCACCGACCTAGACCCAGCCAAAAACATTCAGTACTTC. Translated, it gives CASTDLDPAKNIQYF. The chain joins TRBV2 to TRBJ2-4; D is ambiguous. The germline V gene encodes CDR1 SNHLY and CDR2 FYNNEI. V was pared by 7 bases and J by 0 bases, with 13 bases between. The length of the CDR3 is 15 residues.